This paragraph reports one T cell receptor beta chain. The antigen it binds to is not known. The sample holds no much larger clone one base away, and base qualities are not on file. The High Capacity cDNA Reverse Transcription Kit was used to reverse transcribe all of the isolated RNA, meaning that expressed TCRB transcripts were what got sequenced. Deep immunoSEQ sequencing was applied to naive, central memory and regulatory T cell samples, giving an average of roughly 3.6 million total reads per sample. After sorted cells were lysed in RLT buffer, RNA was extracted with DNase-treated RNeasy Micro or Mini kits, with the choice depending on cell number. Each cell subset was processed on its own to prevent cross-contamination, while patient and healthy donor samples were processed together. The immunoSEQ multiplex PCR was used to amplify TCRB sequences from cDNA, generating 87-bp fragments that spanned the CDR3 region. Sequencing of the amplicons was done on the Illumina HiSeq platform. As for the authors' bioinformatics: PCR bias was computationally corrected using synthetic template baselines, reads within Hamming distance 2 were collapsed, and singletons that could not be merged were discarded. Reads were aligned to IMGT to assign V, D and J genes, CDR3 length, and insertions or deletions at six rearrangement sites. Within each subset, clonotype counts were normalized to sorted cell number, and only after that were true diversity and Gini coefficients computed with the tcR R package. Repertoire sharing was quantified using the overlap coefficient calculated on TCRB nucleotide sequences. In TCRdb, the immuneACCESS table is reduced to in-frame sequences with V and J assigned. These tables do not hold every clone; where another copy was compared, an unresolved V gene accounts for under half, and the others remain unexplained. For V, J and clone size, that table is used; D and trimming come from the DNA. In all, the sample holds around 70,000 clones, and almost 50% of those were seen once. The ten largest make up 0.65% to 0.75% of the sample.

These data come from a study of beta chain features in type 1 diabetes (dated by TCRdb to 2016 to 2019). About the study as a whole: Mean age, gender distribution, total cell number and subset yield did not differ between patients and healthy donors. Across all samples, fewer than 110,000,000 sorted cells were examined, and cell number per subset correlated strongly with RNA yield. Regulatory and stem cell-like memory subsets were obtained from only 8 patients and about 8 healthy donors, while naive and central memory subsets were obtained from all 30 or so donors. In the study, TCRB repertoires of sorted circulating CD4+ T cell subsets from recently diagnosed type 1 diabetes patients were compared with those of matched healthy donors. The research as a whole found: Because cDNA was sequenced instead of genomic DNA, highly expressing activated cells could be over-represented, though the groups showed no difference in activation or CD3 levels. Shorter templates might have been favored by PCR, but patient and control samples were amplified and corrected together, so both groups would have been affected equally by any skew. In all four CD4+ subsets, TCRB CDR3 length was moderately but significantly shorter in type 1 diabetes patients. Naive, central memory and regulatory TCRB repertoires appeared more similar among patients than among healthy donors. At VDJ recombination sites, type 1 diabetes patients had fewer insertions and more deleted nucleotides, which implies abnormalities in thymic rearrangement. Because small numbers of individuals were included in the HLA sub-analyses, any influence of HLA type on TCRB rearrangement was left unresolved.

From each donor, a single peripheral blood sample of 90 to 150 mL on average was drawn into heparinised tubes. Using a panel that included CD45RO, CCR7, CD25, CD127, CD95 and CD27, naive, central memory, regulatory and stem cell-like memory CD4+ T cells were sorted on a BD FACSAria II. Every sorted population had a purity above 95%. PBMCs were isolated right away by Lymphoprep density gradient centrifugation and were stained directly, without culture. So that batch effects would be minimized, each experiment stained and sorted samples in pairs, pairing one healthy donor with one patient. The sequencing input was central memory CD4+ T cells from blood. The origin of this receptor is a young man with type 1 diabetes.

The CDR3 here reads CASSQDRGLRSEQFF. At the DNA level, the sequence is TGCGCCAGCAGCCAAGACCGGGGACTGAGGTCTGAGCAGTTCTTC. The rearrangement combines TRBV4-3 with TRBJ2-1; tentative D gene TRBD2, with 6 bases matching. Trimming costs V 0 bases and J 9 bases, and their ends lie 15 bases apart. The cysteine opens and the phenylalanine closes a CDR3 of 15 amino acids. Only the CDR3 portion is preserved as DNA: 45 bases, with reading frame beginning at the first base. Based on the germline V gene, the CDR1 and CDR2 sequences are LGHNA and YSLEER.